Below, one TCR beta chain is given with its context. The sample is drawn from a study of cytomegalovirus exposure and HLA in healthy donors. Researchers ran the PCR with 60 Vbeta and 13 Jbeta primers. Only in-frame clones appear in the TCRdb table, and some are missing; sequencing was by immunoSEQ multiplex PCR. Found here are 130,000 to 150,000 clones, about three quarters of them singletons; the top ten hold roughly 0.68%. CDR1 and CDR2 (germline): MGHRA, YSYEKL. This CDR3 region has 14 residues. V shed 1 base, J shed 1 base, and the junction held 1 base outside the gene matches. Sequenced material: PBMCs. The chain recombines TRBV4-1 with TRBJ2-7, with 7 bases that match TRBD1. The clonotype originates from a male donor in good health and CMV-seronegative. In DNA form, the CDR3 reads TGCGCCAGCAGCCAAGGGGACAGATCCTACGAGCAGTACTTC. Protein sequence: CASSQGDRSYEQYF.